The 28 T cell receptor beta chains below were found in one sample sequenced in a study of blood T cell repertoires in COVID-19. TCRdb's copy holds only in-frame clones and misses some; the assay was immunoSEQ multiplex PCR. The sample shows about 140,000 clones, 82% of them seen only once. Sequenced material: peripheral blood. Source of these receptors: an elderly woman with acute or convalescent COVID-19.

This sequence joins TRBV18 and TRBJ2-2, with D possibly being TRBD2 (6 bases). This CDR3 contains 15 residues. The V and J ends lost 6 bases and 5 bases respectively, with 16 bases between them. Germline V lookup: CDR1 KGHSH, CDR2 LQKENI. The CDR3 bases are TGTGCCAGCTCTTCCCAAGGAGGGGCAACCGGGGAGCTGTTTTTT. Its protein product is CASSSQGGATGELFF.

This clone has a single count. For the CDR3, the DNA is TGTGCCAGTCCCCCCTGGACAGGGAATAACTATAATTCACCCCTCCACTTT. Its translation: CASPPWTGNNYNSPLHF. The gene calls are TRBV19 and TRBJ1-6; 8 bases are a match to TRBD1. The germline V gene encodes CDR1 LNHDA and CDR2 SQIVND (reference sequence). Trimming took 8 bases from V and 3 from J; bases not matched to a gene: 12. This CDR3 has 17 amino acids.

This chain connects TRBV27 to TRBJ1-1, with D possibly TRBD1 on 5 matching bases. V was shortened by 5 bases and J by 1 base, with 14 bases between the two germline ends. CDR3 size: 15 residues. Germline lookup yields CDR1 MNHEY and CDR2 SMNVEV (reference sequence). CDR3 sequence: CASSPQGFRNTEAFF. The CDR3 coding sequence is TGTGCCAGCAGTCCCCAGGGATTTCGGAACACTGAAGCTTTCTTT.

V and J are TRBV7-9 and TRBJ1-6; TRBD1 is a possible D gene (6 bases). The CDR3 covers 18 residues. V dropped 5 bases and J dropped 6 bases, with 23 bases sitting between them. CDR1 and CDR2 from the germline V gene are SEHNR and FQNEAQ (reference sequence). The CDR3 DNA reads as TGTGCCAGCAGCCGAGACAGGTACTATGGTTCGGGTAATTCACCCCTCCACTTT. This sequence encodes CASSRDRYYGSGNSPLHF.

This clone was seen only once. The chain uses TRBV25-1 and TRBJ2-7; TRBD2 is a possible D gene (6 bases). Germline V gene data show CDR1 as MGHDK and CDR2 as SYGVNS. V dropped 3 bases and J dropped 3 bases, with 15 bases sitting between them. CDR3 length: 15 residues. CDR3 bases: TGTGCCAGCAGTGACCCCGGGGCGGGGATCTACGAGCAGTACTTC. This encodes CASSDPGAGIYEQYF.

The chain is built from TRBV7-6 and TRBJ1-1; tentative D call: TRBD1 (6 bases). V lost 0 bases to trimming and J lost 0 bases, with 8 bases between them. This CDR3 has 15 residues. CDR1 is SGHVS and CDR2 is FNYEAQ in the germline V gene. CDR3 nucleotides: TGTGCCAGCAGCTTAGCTGGACAGCTGAACACTGAAGCTTTCTTT. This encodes CASSLAGQLNTEAFF.

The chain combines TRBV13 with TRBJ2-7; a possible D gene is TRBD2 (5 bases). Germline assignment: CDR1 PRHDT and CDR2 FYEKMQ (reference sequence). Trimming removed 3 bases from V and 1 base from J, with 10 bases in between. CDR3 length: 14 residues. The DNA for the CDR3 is TGTGCCAGCAGCTTTGTGCGGGTGTCCTACGAGCAGTACTTC. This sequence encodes CASSFVRVSYEQYF.

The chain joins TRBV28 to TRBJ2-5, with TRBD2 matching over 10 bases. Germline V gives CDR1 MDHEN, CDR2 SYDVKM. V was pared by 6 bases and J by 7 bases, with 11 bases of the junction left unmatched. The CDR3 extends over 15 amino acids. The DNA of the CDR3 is TGTGCCAGCAGACCGACTAGCGGGCCCACACGGACCCAGTACTTC. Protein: CASRPTSGPTRTQYF.

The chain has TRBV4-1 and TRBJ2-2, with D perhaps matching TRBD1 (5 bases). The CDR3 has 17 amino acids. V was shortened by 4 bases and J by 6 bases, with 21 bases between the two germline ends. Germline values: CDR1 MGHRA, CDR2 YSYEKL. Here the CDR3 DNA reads TGCGCCAGCAGCCCCCGCCCGGACACCATATTATCCGGGGAGCTGTTTTTT. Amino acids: CASSPRPDTILSGELFF.

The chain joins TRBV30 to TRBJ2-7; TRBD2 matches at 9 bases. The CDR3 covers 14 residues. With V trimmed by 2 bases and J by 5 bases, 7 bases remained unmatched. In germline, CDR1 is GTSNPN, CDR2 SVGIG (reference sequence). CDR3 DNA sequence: TGTGCCTGGAGTTTTAGCGGGAGCTCGGACGAGCAGTACTTC. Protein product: CAWSFSGSSDEQYF.

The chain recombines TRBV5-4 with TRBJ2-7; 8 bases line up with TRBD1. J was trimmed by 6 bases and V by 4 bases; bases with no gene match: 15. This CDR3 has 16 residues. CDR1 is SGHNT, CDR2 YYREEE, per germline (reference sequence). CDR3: CASSPASGGLMGEQYF. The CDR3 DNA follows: TGTGCCAGCAGCCCCGCGTCAGGGGGCTTAATGGGCGAGCAGTACTTC.

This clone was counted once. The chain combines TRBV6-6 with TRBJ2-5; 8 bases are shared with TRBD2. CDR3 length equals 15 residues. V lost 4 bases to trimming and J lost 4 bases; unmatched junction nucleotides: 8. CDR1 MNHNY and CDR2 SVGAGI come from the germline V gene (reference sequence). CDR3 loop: CASSWTRGGRETQYF. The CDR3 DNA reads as TGTGCCAGCAGTTGGACTCGGGGGGGGAGAGAGACCCAGTACTTC.

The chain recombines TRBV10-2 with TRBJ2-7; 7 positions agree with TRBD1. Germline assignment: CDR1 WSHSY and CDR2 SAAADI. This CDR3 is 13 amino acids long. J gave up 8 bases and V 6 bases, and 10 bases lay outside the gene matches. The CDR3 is CASRNRGPTKQYF. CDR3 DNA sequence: TGCGCCAGCAGAAACAGGGGACCTACGAAGCAGTACTTC.

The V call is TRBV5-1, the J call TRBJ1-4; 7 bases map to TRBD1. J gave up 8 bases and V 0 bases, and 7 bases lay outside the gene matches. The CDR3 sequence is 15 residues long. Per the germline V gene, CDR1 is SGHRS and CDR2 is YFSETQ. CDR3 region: CASSLAGRGDEKLFF. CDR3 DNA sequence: TGCGCCAGCAGCTTGGCCGGCAGGGGGGACGAAAAACTGTTTTTT.

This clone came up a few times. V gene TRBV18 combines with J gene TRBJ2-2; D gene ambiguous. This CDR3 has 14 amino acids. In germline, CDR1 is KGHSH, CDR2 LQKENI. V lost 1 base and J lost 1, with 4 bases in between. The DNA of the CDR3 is TGTGCCAGCTCACCACGCGAGAACACCGGGGAGCTGTTTTTT. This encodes CASSPRENTGELFF.

As DNA, the CDR3 is TGCGCCAGCAGCACCTCAGGCGCTCGGGGGACCTACGAGCAGTACTTC. Its translation: CASSTSGARGTYEQYF. The rearrangement uses TRBV4-1 and TRBJ2-7, with D possibly being TRBD2 (6 bases). The germline V and J ends were trimmed by 5 bases and 2 bases, with 19 bases remaining between them. Germline CDR1 is MGHRA and CDR2 is YSYEKL. The CDR3 consists of 16 residues.

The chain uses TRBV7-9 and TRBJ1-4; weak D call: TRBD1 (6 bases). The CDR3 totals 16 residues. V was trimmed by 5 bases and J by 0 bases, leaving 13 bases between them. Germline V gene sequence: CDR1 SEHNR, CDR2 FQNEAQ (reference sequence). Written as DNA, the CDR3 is TGTGCCAGCAGCCCCCGACAGGTTTCAACTAATGAAAAACTGTTTTTT. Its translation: CASSPRQVSTNEKLFF.

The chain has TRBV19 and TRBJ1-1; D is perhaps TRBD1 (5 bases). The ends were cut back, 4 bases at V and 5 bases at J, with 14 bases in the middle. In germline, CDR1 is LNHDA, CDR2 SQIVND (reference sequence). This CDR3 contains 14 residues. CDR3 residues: CASSKMGGFTEAFF. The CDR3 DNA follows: TGTGCCAGTAGTAAGATGGGGGGATTTACTGAAGCTTTCTTT.

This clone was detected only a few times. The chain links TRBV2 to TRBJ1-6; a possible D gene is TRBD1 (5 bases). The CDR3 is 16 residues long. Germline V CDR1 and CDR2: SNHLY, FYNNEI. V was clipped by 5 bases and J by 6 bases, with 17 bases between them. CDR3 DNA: TGTGCCAGCAGTCAGGCCGGGGGGGTCGGTAATTCACCCCTCCACTTT. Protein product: CASSQAGGVGNSPLHF.

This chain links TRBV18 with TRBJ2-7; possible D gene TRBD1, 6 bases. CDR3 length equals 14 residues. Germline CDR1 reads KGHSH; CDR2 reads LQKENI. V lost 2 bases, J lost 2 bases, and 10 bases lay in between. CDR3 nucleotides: TGTGCCAGCTCACCAGAGACAGGCACCTACGAGCAGTACTTC. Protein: CASSPETGTYEQYF.

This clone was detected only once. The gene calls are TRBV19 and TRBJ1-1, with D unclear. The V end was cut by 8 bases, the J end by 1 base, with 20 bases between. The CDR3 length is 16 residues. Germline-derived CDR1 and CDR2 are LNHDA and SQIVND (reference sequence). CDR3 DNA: TGTGCCAGTCTTCAGGCCTCGTGGCAGGAGAACACTGAAGCTTTCTTT. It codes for CASLQASWQENTEAFF. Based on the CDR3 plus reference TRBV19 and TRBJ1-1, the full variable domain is DGGITQSPKYLFRKEGQNVTLSCEQNLNHDAMYWYRQDPGQGLRLIYYSQIVNDFQKGDIAEGYSVSREKKESFPLTVTSAQKNPTAFYLCASLQASWQENTEAFFGQGTRLTVV.

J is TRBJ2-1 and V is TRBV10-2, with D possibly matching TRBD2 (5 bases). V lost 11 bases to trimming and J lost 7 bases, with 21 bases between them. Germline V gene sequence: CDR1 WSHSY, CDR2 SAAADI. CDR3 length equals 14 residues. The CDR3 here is CAHLGRPSGNEQFF. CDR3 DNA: TGCGCCCACCTAGGGAGACCTTCCGGAAATGAGCAGTTCTTC.

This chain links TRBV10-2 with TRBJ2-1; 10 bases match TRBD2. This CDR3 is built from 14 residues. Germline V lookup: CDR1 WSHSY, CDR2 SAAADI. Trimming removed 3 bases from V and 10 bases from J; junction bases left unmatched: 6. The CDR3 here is CASSELAGWGEQFF. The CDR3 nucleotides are TGCGCCAGCAGTGAACTAGCGGGATGGGGGGAGCAGTTCTTC.

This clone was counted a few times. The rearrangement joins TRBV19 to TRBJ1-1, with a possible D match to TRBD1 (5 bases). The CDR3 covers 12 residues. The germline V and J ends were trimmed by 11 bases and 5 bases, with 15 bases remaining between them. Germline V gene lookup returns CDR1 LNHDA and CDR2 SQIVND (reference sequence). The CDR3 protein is CASSWGGTEAFF. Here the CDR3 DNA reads TGTGCCTCTTCGTGGGGGGGAACTGAAGCTTTCTTT.

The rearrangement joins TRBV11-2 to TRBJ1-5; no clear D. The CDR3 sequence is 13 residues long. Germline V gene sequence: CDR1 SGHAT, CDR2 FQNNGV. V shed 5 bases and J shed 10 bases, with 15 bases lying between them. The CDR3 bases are TGTGCCAGCAGCCAAGAGCCGGAGTTTCCCCAGCATTTT. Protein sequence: CASSQEPEFPQHF.

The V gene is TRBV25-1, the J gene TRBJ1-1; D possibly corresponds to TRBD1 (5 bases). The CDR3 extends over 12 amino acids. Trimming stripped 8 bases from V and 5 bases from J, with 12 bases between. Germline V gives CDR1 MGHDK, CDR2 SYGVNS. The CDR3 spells CASAQGTTEAFF. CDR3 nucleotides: TGTGCCAGCGCCCAGGGTACGACTGAAGCTTTCTTT. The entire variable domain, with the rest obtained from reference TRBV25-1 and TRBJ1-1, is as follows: EADIYQTPRYLVIGTGKKITLECSQTMGHDKMYWYQQDPGMELHLIHYSYGVNSTEKGDLSSESTVSRIRTEHFPLTLESARPSHTSQYLCASAQGTTEAFFGQGTRLTVV.

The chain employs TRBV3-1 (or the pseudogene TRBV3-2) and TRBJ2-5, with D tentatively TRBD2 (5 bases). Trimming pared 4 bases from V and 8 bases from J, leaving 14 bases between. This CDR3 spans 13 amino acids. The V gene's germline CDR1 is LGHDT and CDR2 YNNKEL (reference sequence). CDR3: CASSRMISVTQYF. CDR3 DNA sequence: TGTGCCAGCAGCCGCATGATTAGCGTAACCCAGTACTTC.

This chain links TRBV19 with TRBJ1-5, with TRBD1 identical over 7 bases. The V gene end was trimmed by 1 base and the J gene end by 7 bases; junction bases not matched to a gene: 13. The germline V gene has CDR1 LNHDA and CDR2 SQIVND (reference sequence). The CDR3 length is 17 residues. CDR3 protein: CASSIGWKGARVQPQHF. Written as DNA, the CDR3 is TGTGCCAGTAGTATAGGTTGGAAGGGGGCGCGGGTACAGCCCCAGCATTTT.